One sample yielded the 27 T cell receptor beta chains listed below, sequenced in a study of T cells in Graves' hyperthyroidism and ophthalmopathy. TCR beta CDR3 regions were amplified from RNA. Researchers ran a first-round RT-PCR on the TCR CDR3 using the HTBI primer set. TCRdb recomputed calls from the multiplex PCR reads with MiXCR, one row per CDR3 protein. The sample lists about 770,000 distinct CDR3 sequences; 18% were seen once. The sample was blood. The receptors come from a woman aged 50 to 65 with Graves' hyperthyroidism that later progressed to Graves' ophthalmopathy.

This clonotype has just one count. The rearrangement uses TRBV6-5 and TRBJ1-1; D is uncertain. The CDR3 sequence is 15 residues long. In germline, CDR1 is MNHEY, CDR2 SVGAGI. V lost 0 bases, J lost 1 base, and 9 bases lay in between. The CDR3 region is CASSYSAGRNTEAFF. In nucleotides, the CDR3 is TGTGCCAGCAGTTACTCGGCGGGAAGGAACACTGAAGCTTTCTTT.

In its sample, this clonotype was seen many times. The CDR3, as DNA: TGCAGTGCTAGAGATCGACAGGGGGGTCAATTCTACAATGAGCAGTTCTTC. It yields the protein CSARDRQGGQFYNEQFF. This rearrangement joins TRBV20-1 to TRBJ2-1, with 9 bases matching TRBD1. CDR1 DFQATT and CDR2 SNEGSKA come from the germline V gene (reference sequence). The CDR3 sequence is 17 residues long. Losses at the gene ends were 0 bases for V and 3 bases for J; bases not matched to a gene: 9.

The table lists this clonotype with many counts. The chain uses TRBV6-5 and TRBJ2-7, with unresolved D. V dropped 0 bases and J dropped 10 bases, with 16 bases sitting between them. The length of the CDR3 is 14 residues. The germline gives CDR1 MNHEY, CDR2 SVGAGI. CDR3: CASSYSIGEGEQYF. CDR3 DNA: TGTGCCAGCAGTTACTCGATTGGGGAAGGTGAACAGTACTTC.

This clonotype was picked up many times. The V call is TRBV20-1, the J call TRBJ1-4; possibly TRBD1 for D (6 bases). Between the trimmed V and J ends, which lost 8 bases and 3 bases, there was a span of 16 bases. This CDR3 is built from 14 residues. Germline assignment: CDR1 DFQATT and CDR2 SNEGSKA (reference sequence). The CDR3 loop is CSTYTGLSNEKLFF. The CDR3 DNA is TGCAGTACATATACAGGGCTGTCTAATGAAAAACTGTTTTTT.

This clonotype came up many times. DNA of the CDR3: TGTGCCAGCAGCTTAAAGACGGCGAACACTGAAGCTTTCTTT. Residues: CASSLKTANTEAFF. This chain uses TRBV7-2 with TRBJ1-1; unclear D gene. Germline assignment: CDR1 SGHTA and CDR2 FQGNSA. The CDR3 covers 14 residues. The germline V and J ends were trimmed by 2 bases and 1 base, with 8 bases remaining between them. The variable domain in full, completed from reference TRBV7-2 and TRBJ1-1, reads GAGVSQSPSNKVTEKGKDVELRCDPISGHTALYWYRQSLGQGLEFLIYFQGNSAPDKSGLPSDRFSAERTGGSVSTLTIQRTQQEDSAVYLCASSLKTANTEAFFGQGTRLTVV.

In its sample, this clonotype was seen many times. The chain combines TRBV7-9 with TRBJ1-5; 7 bases fit TRBD1. V shed 1 base and J 5 bases; nucleotides not matched to a gene: 2. The CDR3 consists of 14 residues. Germline V CDR1 and CDR2: SEHNR, FQNEAQ (reference sequence). CDR3 residues: CASSLEGADQPQHF. CDR3 DNA: TGTGCCAGCAGCTTAGAGGGGGCAGATCAGCCCCAGCATTTT. The full variable domain, in which reference TRBV7-9 and TRBJ1-5 provide the parts outside the CDR3, is DTGVSQNPRHKITKRGQNVTFRCDPISEHNRLYWYRQTLGQGPEFLTYFQNEAQLEKSRLLSDRFSAERPKGSFSTLEIQRTEQGDSAMYLCASSLEGADQPQHFGDGTRLSIL.

This clonotype has more than one count but fewer than ten. The rearrangement uses TRBV20-1 and TRBJ1-1; tentatively, D is TRBD1 (5 bases). Per germline, CDR1 DFQATT and CDR2 SNEGSKA (reference sequence). The CDR3 contains 10 residues. The germline V and J ends were trimmed by 5 bases and 9 bases, with 10 bases remaining between them. In DNA form, the CDR3 reads TGCAGTGCTTCCAGGGATCAAGCTTTCTTT. Its translation is CSASRDQAFF.

There are a few counts of this clonotype. The chain recombines TRBV20-1 with TRBJ2-3, with D perhaps given as TRBD1 or TRBD2 (5 bases each). This CDR3 contains 14 residues. Germline CDR1 and CDR2: DFQATT and SNEGSKA (reference sequence). V lost 0 bases and J lost 4, with 11 bases in between. Here the CDR3 reads CSARDGGTPDTQYF. CDR3 sequence (DNA): TGCAGTGCTAGAGATGGGGGAACGCCAGATACGCAGTATTTT.

This clonotype was observed many times. The chain uses TRBV2 and TRBJ1-6, with D possibly TRBD1 on 5 matching bases. Germline CDR1 and CDR2: SNHLY and FYNNEI. The V gene lost 6 bases and the J gene lost 3 bases, with 12 bases spanning the gap. The CDR3 is 15 residues long. The CDR3 reads CASRGRQNYNSPLHF. CDR3 nucleotides: TGTGCCAGCAGGGGACGGCAGAACTATAATTCACCCCTCCACTTT.

J is TRBJ2-3 and V is TRBV20-1; 9 bases line up with TRBD2. Germline CDR1 and CDR2: DFQATT and SNEGSKA (reference sequence). This CDR3 is built from 16 residues. Trimming removed 1 base from V and 4 bases from J; junction bases left unmatched: 9. The CDR3 loop reads CSARAWGLAGPDTQYF. CDR3 coding DNA: TGCAGTGCTAGAGCGTGGGGGCTAGCGGGGCCAGATACGCAGTATTTT.

This clonotype was counted ten times or more. The chain is built from TRBV11-2 and TRBJ1-1; tentative D call: TRBD1 (6 bases). Trimming removed 1 base from V and 2 bases from J, with 11 bases in between. From germline, CDR1 is SGHAT and CDR2 FQNNGV. The CDR3 spans 15 residues. CDR3 bases: TGTGCCAGCAGCTTAGTAGGGACACGAAACACTGAAGCTTTCTTT. Translation: CASSLVGTRNTEAFF.

The V call is TRBV6-2 or TRBV6-3, the J call TRBJ1-2; 8 nucleotides agree with TRBD1. CDR1 is MNHEY and CDR2 is SVGEGT in the germline V gene. This CDR3 is 11 amino acids long. CDR3 sequence reads: CVTQGASGYTF. The CDR3 DNA follows: TGTGTCACTCAGGGGGCGAGTGGCTACACCTTC.

A few counts support this clonotype. This rearrangement joins TRBV12-3 or TRBV12-4 to TRBJ2-3; perhaps D is TRBD1 or TRBD2 (5 bases each). CDR3 size: 16 residues. V was pared by 2 bases and J by 4 bases, with 16 bases between. The CDR3 DNA sequence: TGTGCCAGCAGTTTATCGGGGACCGGATCTGCAGATACGCAGTATTTT. This codes for CASSLSGTGSADTQYF.

This clonotype was seen many times. The chain couples TRBV2 to TRBJ2-1, with 9 bases that match TRBD1. Losses at the gene ends were 6 bases for V and 7 bases for J; bases not matched to a gene: 4. CDR3 length equals 13 residues. The V gene's germline CDR1 is SNHLY and CDR2 FYNNEI. CDR3 region: CASRRDRVNEQFF. The CDR3 DNA follows: TGTGCCAGCAGGAGGGACAGGGTGAATGAGCAGTTCTTC.

This clonotype was detected ten times or more. This chain connects TRBV7-9 to TRBJ2-1; 12 bases line up with TRBD2. CDR1 SEHNR and CDR2 FQNEAQ come from the germline V gene (reference sequence). The J segment lost 10 bases and the V segment lost 4 bases, leaving 2 bases of the junction unmatched. The CDR3 covers 13 residues. The CDR3 DNA reads TGTGCCAGCAGCTCTAGCGGGGGGGCCGAGCAGTTCTTC. It translates to CASSSSGGAEQFF.

There are many counts of this clonotype. This sequence joins TRBV20-1 and TRBJ2-7; TRBD2 matches 8 bases. This CDR3 comprises 12 residues. V lost 6 bases, J lost 2 bases, and 3 bases stayed unmatched. Germline CDR1 reads DFQATT; CDR2 reads SNEGSKA (reference sequence). For the CDR3, the DNA is TGCAGTGCGTCCGGGGGGGCCTACGAGCAGTACTTC. It specifies CSASGGAYEQYF.

The table lists this clonotype with a few counts. This rearrangement joins TRBV5-8 to TRBJ2-5, with D tentatively TRBD2 (5 bases). The CDR3 has 15 amino acids. Germline CDR1 and CDR2: SGHTS and YDEGEE. V gave up 4 bases and J gave up 5 bases, with 18 bases separating them. CDR3 bases: TGTGCCAGCAGCCTCCGGAGCGGAACAACGGAGACCCAGTACTTC. Translating it yields CASSLRSGTTETQYF.

This clonotype has a count of ten or more. The chain has TRBV12-3 or TRBV12-4 and TRBJ2-5; D possibly matches TRBD1 or TRBD2 (5 bases each). The ends were cut back, 7 bases at V and 5 bases at J, with 14 bases in the middle. This CDR3 is built from 13 residues. The CDR3 DNA sequence: TGTGCCAGCACCCTGGGGGTTGAGGAGACCCAGTACTTC. Protein sequence: CASTLGVEETQYF.

The V and J genes are TRBV12-3 or TRBV12-4 and TRBJ2-2; 9 bases are shared with TRBD1. Losses at the gene ends were 1 base for V and 4 bases for J; bases not matched to a gene: 7. This CDR3 has 17 amino acids. CDR3 amino acids: CASSLGRTGEATGELFF. The CDR3 coding sequence is TGTGCCAGCAGTTTAGGTCGGACAGGGGAGGCCACCGGGGAGCTGTTTTTT.

This clonotype was detected ten times or more. The chain joins TRBV7-9 to TRBJ2-1; D remains unclear. There are 10 residues in the CDR3. CDR1 is SEHNR, CDR2 FQNEAQ, per germline (reference sequence). V shed 8 bases and J shed 7 bases, with 6 bases lying between them. The CDR3, as DNA: TGTGCCAGCGACGAGAATGAGCAGTTCTTC. This gives the protein CASDENEQFF.

A few counts support this clonotype. This sequence joins TRBV6-1 and TRBJ2-7; D ambiguous. The CDR3 has 11 residues. Trimming pared 7 bases from V and 5 bases from J, leaving 9 bases between. Germline V gives CDR1 MNHNS, CDR2 SASEGT. DNA of the CDR3: TGTGCCAGCACCTCGGTGAACGAGCAGTACTTC. Translation gives CASTSVNEQYF.

This clonotype was detected only a few times. Its ends do not fully match the called genes, so a read error is possible. The chain couples TRBV30 to TRBJ1-4; no clear D. Germline-derived CDR1 and CDR2 are GTSNPN and SVGIG (reference sequence). There are 12 residues in the CDR3. CDR3 in amino acids: CAWSVLSEELFF. Here the CDR3 DNA reads TGTGCCTGGAGTGTCTTAAGTGAAGAACTGTTTTTT.

This clonotype has at least ten counts. This rearrangement joins TRBV20-1 to TRBJ2-3; TRBD1 agrees at 10 bases. V shed 6 bases, J shed 3 bases, and the junction held 3 bases outside the gene matches. The germline V gene has CDR1 DFQATT and CDR2 SNEGSKA (reference sequence). There are 13 residues in the CDR3. CDR3 in DNA: TGCAGTGCCTGGGACAGGGGAACAGATACGCAGTATTTT. Protein product: CSAWDRGTDTQYF.

In its sample, this clonotype was seen a few times. The chain has TRBV27 and TRBJ1-6, with D uncertain. CDR3 length: 13 residues. Trimming left V 6 bases short and J 2 bases short, with 5 bases between. Germline CDR1 and CDR2: MNHEY and SMNVEV (reference sequence). The CDR3 loop reads CASRGTYNSPLHF. The CDR3 region has the DNA TGTGCCAGCAGGGGTACCTATAATTCACCCCTCCACTTT.

In regard to this clonotype: A single base separates this from a much larger clone, so it may be a read error. V is TRBV7-3 and J is TRBJ1-5; D remains ambiguous. Germline V gene data show CDR1 as SGHTA and CDR2 as FQGTGA. CDR3 size: 15 residues. The V and J ends lost 5 bases and 5 bases respectively, with 16 bases between them. The CDR3 sequence is CASSAHGRPDQPQHF. The CDR3 nucleotides are TGTGCCAGCAGCGCCCATGGGAGGCCGGATCAGCCCCAGCATTTT.

V and J are TRBV7-9 and TRBJ1-1; D unclear. With 5 bases removed from V and 7 bases from J, the gap between germline ends came to 8 bases. CDR1 is SEHNR and CDR2 is FQNEAQ in the germline V gene (reference sequence). The length of the CDR3 is 11 residues. As DNA, the CDR3 is TGTGCCAGCAGCCAGGTCCGTGAAGCTTTCTTT. The encoded protein is CASSQVREAFF. The full variable domain, its missing parts supplied by reference TRBV7-9 and TRBJ1-1, is DTGVSQNPRHKITKRGQNVTFRCDPISEHNRLYWYRQTLGQGPEFLTYFQNEAQLEKSRLLSDRFSAERPKGSFSTLEIQRTEQGDSAMYLCASSQVREAFFGQGTRLTVV.

This clonotype came up a few times. The rearrangement uses TRBV15 and TRBJ2-2, with 7 bases identical to TRBD1. This CDR3 has 13 amino acids. Losses at the gene ends were 3 bases for V and 6 bases for J; bases not matched to a gene: 1. Germline loops: CDR1 LNHNV, CDR2 YYDKDF (reference sequence). CDR3 in amino acids: CATSRTGPGELFF. The CDR3 DNA sequence: TGTGCCACCAGCAGGACAGGGCCCGGGGAGCTGTTTTTT.